This TCR beta chain was found in a study of T cell responses to AZD1222 COVID-19 vaccine. This CDR3 comprises 16 residues. CDR1 and CDR2 from the germline V gene are MDHEN and SYDVKM. The V and J ends lost 2 bases and 5 bases, in that order; junction bases with no gene match: 12. Libraries were prepared by immunoSEQ multiplex PCR; TCRdb keeps only in-frame clonotypes and omits some of them. Among 24,000 or so clones, around 90% were seen once, and the ten largest hold roughly a third. Study findings and constraints: Donors were chiefly white British, with a greater number of females, and clonal diversity was perhaps underestimated.

Turning to this clone: The antigen is unknown.

Combined were second doses at about 4 or about 12 weeks. The source of this sequence is an adult who received the AZD1222 COVID-19 vaccine. The input for sequencing was peripheral blood, taken 28 days after the second AZD1222 dose. The chain employs TRBV28 and TRBJ2-7, with 7 bases identical to TRBD1. Written as DNA, the CDR3 is TGTGCCAGCAGTTTACGGCAACGACAGGGAATCAACGAGCAGTACTTC. Translation gives CASSLRQRQGINEQYF. Based on the CDR3 plus reference TRBV28 and TRBJ2-7, the full variable domain is DVKVTQSSRYLVKRTGEKVFLECVQDMDHENMFWYRQDPGLGLRLIYFSYDVKMKEKGDIPEGYSVSREKKERFSLILESASTNQTSMYLCASSLRQRQGINEQYFGPGTRLTVT.